This TCR beta chain was documented in a study of Graves' ophthalmopathy and Graves' hyperthyroidism. The CDR3 has 14 residues. Germline V gene data show CDR1 as SGHNT and CDR2 as YYREEE (reference sequence). V was trimmed by 4 bases and J by 1 base, leaving 9 bases between them. RNA transcripts provided the template for amplifying TCR beta CDR3 regions. Second-round multiplex PCR followed a first-round RT-PCR using HTBI primers. TCRdb recomputed calls from the multiplex PCR reads with MiXCR, one row per CDR3 protein. The sample consists of 650,000 to 900,000 distinct CDR3 sequences, roughly 41% of them appearing once. This clonotype was seen only a few times.

Sequenced sample: peripheral blood. This clonotype was sampled from an adult man with Graves' ophthalmopathy. The chain has TRBV5-4 and TRBJ1-3; perhaps TRBD1 as D (5 bases). The CDR3 DNA reads as TGTGCCAGCAGCCAGGGTTTGTCTGGAAACACCATATATTTT. It encodes CASSQGLSGNTIYF.